These 4 T cell receptor beta chains were sequenced from one sample in a study of blood T cell repertoires in COVID-19. Profiled with immunoSEQ multiplex PCR; TCRdb holds only in-frame clones, not every one. The sample shows under 200,000 clones, 85% to 90% of them seen only once. The specimen sequenced was peripheral blood. These receptors were obtained from a man aged 40-49 years with active or convalescent COVID-19.

This chain links TRBV11-2 with TRBJ2-7; 7 nucleotides match TRBD2. Germline V gene lookup returns CDR1 SGHAT and CDR2 FQNNGV. J lost 6 bases, V lost 4 bases, and 9 bases had no gene match. The CDR3 is 14 amino acids. CDR3: CASSWESGGREQYF. The CDR3 region has the DNA TGTGCCAGCAGCTGGGAGTCGGGGGGACGCGAGCAGTACTTC.

Only a few counts were recorded for this clone. This rearrangement joins TRBV7-9 to TRBJ2-2; 9 nucleotides agree with TRBD1. CDR1 is SEHNR and CDR2 is FQNEAQ in the germline V gene (reference sequence). The J segment lost 1 base and the V segment lost 5 bases, leaving 8 bases of the junction unmatched. The CDR3 is 17 residues long. CDR3 coding DNA: TGTGCCAGCAGCCTAGGATCGACAGGGGGGAACACCGGGGAGCTGTTTTTT. Amino acids: CASSLGSTGGNTGELFF.

This chain connects TRBV7-9 to TRBJ2-3; the match to TRBD2 covers 9 bases. CDR1 SEHNR and CDR2 FQNEAQ come from the germline V gene (reference sequence). The V gene end was trimmed by 1 base and the J gene end by 5 bases; junction bases not matched to a gene: 1. This CDR3 contains 14 residues. The CDR3, as DNA: TGTGCCAGCAGCTTAGGGCGGGGGGGAGATACGCAGTATTTT. Translating it yields CASSLGRGGDTQYF. Complete variable domain (other parts from reference TRBV7-9 and TRBJ2-3): DTGVSQNPRHKITKRGQNVTFRCDPISEHNRLYWYRQTLGQGPEFLTYFQNEAQLEKSRLLSDRFSAERPKGSFSTLEIQRTEQGDSAMYLCASSLGRGGDTQYFGPGTRLTVL.

This chain links TRBV5-4 with TRBJ2-7; 7 bases map to TRBD2. Per the germline V gene, CDR1 is SGHNT and CDR2 is YYREEE (reference sequence). V trimming: 3 bases; J trimming: 6 bases; junction bases outside the gene matches: 6. The CDR3 contains 13 residues. In nucleotides, the CDR3 is TGTGCCAGCAGCTCGGAGACTAGCTCCGAGCAGTACTTC. Protein sequence: CASSSETSSEQYF.